Each of the 32 T cell receptor beta chains below was sequenced from the same sample in a study of early T cells in non-severe SARS-CoV-2 infection. TCRdb passed the 5' RACE reads through MiXCR, listing each CDR3 protein once. The sample shows around 52,000 distinct CDR3 sequences, roughly 12% of them seen only once. The sample taken for sequencing was whole blood. The receptors were gathered from an adult who was a healthcare worker with PCR-confirmed SARS-CoV-2 infection or an uninfected control (not recorded which).

To note about this clonotype: Because it lacks the conserved phenylalanine or tryptophan at the end, this CDR3 is likely a read error. The J gene is TRBJ2-3, the V gene TRBV7-9; 8 bases line up with TRBD1. This CDR3 region has 17 residues. The V gene end was trimmed by 5 bases and the J gene end by 3 bases; junction bases not matched to a gene: 13. CDR1 and CDR2 from the germline V gene are SEHNR and FQNEAQ (reference sequence). The chain's CDR3 is CASSGRPGTGKTDTQYS. The CDR3 DNA is TGTGCCAGCAGCGGCCGTCCAGGGACAGGAAAAACAGATACGCAGTATTCT.

This clonotype was seen only a few times. This chain links TRBV7-9 with TRBJ2-3; D gene ambiguous. From germline, CDR1 is SEHNR and CDR2 FQNEAQ (reference sequence). The V gene lost 7 bases and the J gene lost 2 bases, with 13 bases spanning the gap. CDR3 length: 14 residues. CDR3 DNA: TGTGCCAGCACCGCCCCAATTACCACAGATACGCAGTATTTT. It translates to CASTAPITTDTQYF.

This clonotype was seen many times. CDR3 amino acids: CATLPFLTGEQYF. In DNA form, the CDR3 reads TGTGCCACTTTACCGTTCTTAACGGGGGAGCAGTACTTC. V gene TRBV2 combines with J gene TRBJ2-7; D possibly corresponds to TRBD2 (5 bases). Germline V lookup: CDR1 SNHLY, CDR2 FYNNEI. V lost 10 bases to trimming and J lost 7 bases, with 20 bases between them. This CDR3 is 13 amino acids long.

This clonotype was counted at least ten times. This chain uses TRBV11-2 with TRBJ2-1, with D perhaps matching TRBD2 (6 bases). This CDR3 spans 15 amino acids. Trimming stripped 2 bases from V and 7 bases from J, with 15 bases between. The germline CDR1 and CDR2 sequences are SGHAT and FQNNGV. The CDR3 is CASSLLRLEGNEQFF. CDR3 DNA sequence: TGTGCCAGCAGCTTACTCAGACTAGAGGGGAATGAGCAGTTCTTC.

The rearrangement links TRBV11-3 to TRBJ2-1; weak D call: TRBD1 (6 bases). Germline V gene sequence: CDR1 SGHNT, CDR2 YENEEA. The V and J ends lost 3 bases and 1 base respectively, with 10 bases between them. The CDR3 has 15 residues. The CDR3 is CASSFGTLSYNEQFF. The DNA of the CDR3 is TGTGCCAGCAGCTTCGGGACATTATCCTACAATGAGCAGTTCTTC.

J is TRBJ2-1 and V is TRBV11-2; TRBD2 matches at 8 bases. CDR3 size: 19 residues. Germline V CDR1 and CDR2: SGHAT, FQNNGV. J gave up 6 bases and V 5 bases, and 21 bases lay outside the gene matches. The CDR3 DNA follows: TGTGCCAGCAGCCCCCGGGGGGGCCCTCTACAGCGGGAGTCCAATGAGCAGTTCTTC. Protein product: CASSPRGGPLQRESNEQFF.

This clonotype was observed many times. The chain has TRBV7-9 and TRBJ2-3; 8 bases match TRBD1. Germline V gene sequence: CDR1 SEHNR, CDR2 FQNEAQ (reference sequence). Trimming cost V 5 bases and J 5 bases; bases outside gene matches: 6. The length of the CDR3 is 14 residues. The CDR3 is CASSTGQALDTQYF. The CDR3 nucleotides are TGTGCCAGCAGCACGGGACAGGCTCTAGATACGCAGTATTTT.

This clonotype has only a few counts. The chain has TRBV12-3 or TRBV12-4 and TRBJ1-2; D may be TRBD1 (6 bases). Trimming took 3 bases from V and 4 from J, leaving 15 bases between them. The CDR3 extends over 15 amino acids. CDR3 loop: CASSLKGVPLYGYTF. The CDR3, as DNA: TGTGCCAGCAGTTTGAAGGGGGTTCCCCTCTATGGCTACACCTTC.

This clonotype was seen many times. V is TRBV21-1 and J is TRBJ2-1; TRBD1 reflects the table's D call only, with no check against the DNA. TRBV21-1 is flagged as a pseudogene. This CDR3 spans 15 amino acids. The CDR3 nucleotides are TGTGCCAGCACCGCCAGCGGAACCCCCAACAATGAGCAGTTCTTC. This translates into CASTASGTPNNEQFF.

V usage is TRBV6-4 and J usage is TRBJ2-3, with D possibly TRBD2 on 5 matching bases. With 4 bases removed from V and 2 bases from J, the gap between germline ends came to 13 bases. CDR1 MRHNA and CDR2 SNTAGT come from the germline V gene. The CDR3 extends over 15 amino acids. The CDR3 region has the DNA TGTGCCAGCAGTGCGACGGGGTCCTACACAGATACGCAGTATTTT. It codes for CASSATGSYTDTQYF.

This clonotype has more than one count but fewer than ten. V gene TRBV12-3 or TRBV12-4 combines with J gene TRBJ1-2, with 8 bases matching TRBD1. This CDR3 contains 13 residues. J lost 8 bases, V lost 6 bases, and 8 bases had no gene match. CDR3 sequence reads: CASSTGGARGYTF. In DNA, the CDR3 is TGTGCCAGCAGCACAGGGGGGGCGAGAGGCTACACCTTC.

This clonotype showed up many times. The chain employs TRBV27 and TRBJ2-3; 7 bases match TRBD1. CDR1 and CDR2 (germline): MNHEY, SMNVEV (reference sequence). The CDR3 has 11 residues. With 7 bases clipped from V and 8 bases from J, the junction kept 3 bases outside the gene matches. The CDR3 is CASTAGGTQYF. The CDR3 DNA sequence: TGTGCCAGCACCGCAGGGGGTACGCAGTATTTT.

The table lists this clonotype with a few counts. The chain is built from TRBV5-1 and TRBJ1-2; possibly TRBD1 for D (6 bases). Trimming shortened V by 4 bases and J by 4 bases, and 14 bases separated the two germline ends. Germline loops: CDR1 SGHRS, CDR2 YFSETQ. This CDR3 is 14 amino acids long. DNA for the CDR3: TGCGCCAGCAGCACGATACAGGGATTCTATGGCTACACCTTC. As protein: CASSTIQGFYGYTF.

On this clonotype: A read error may be the cause here, since a much bigger clone is one base away. This chain connects TRBV12-3 or TRBV12-4 to TRBJ2-3; 11 bases match TRBD1. The CDR3 covers 14 residues. CDR3 DNA sequence: TGTGACAGCAGCCCGGGACAGGGGGCAGATACGCAGTATTTT. Encoded protein: CDSSPGQGADTQYF.

In DNA form, the CDR3 reads TGCGCCAGCAGAGCCTTAGGAGGGTCCACTGAAGCTTTCTTT. It is translated as CASRALGGSTEAFF. This chain uses TRBV10-2 with TRBJ1-1, with unresolved D. V lost 6 bases to trimming and J lost 4 bases, with 15 bases between them. The germline CDR1 and CDR2 sequences are WSHSY and SAAADI. This CDR3 has 14 residues.

This clonotype came up a few times. This chain connects TRBV12-3 or TRBV12-4 to TRBJ1-1; D unclear. The CDR3 is 12 amino acids. The ends were cut back, 7 bases at V and 3 bases at J, with 9 bases in the middle. The CDR3 region is CASTGVDTEAFF. Written as DNA, the CDR3 is TGTGCCAGCACGGGCGTTGACACTGAAGCTTTCTTT.

The sample holds many counts of this clonotype. V and J are TRBV5-5 and TRBJ2-1; D uncertain. Germline loops: CDR1 SGHKS, CDR2 YYEKEE (reference sequence). This CDR3 contains 12 residues. The V end was cut by 4 bases, the J end by 5 bases, with 7 bases between. The CDR3 reads CASSLTHNEQFF. CDR3 bases: TGTGCCAGCAGCCTTACTCACAATGAGCAGTTCTTC.

This chain links TRBV5-4 with TRBJ2-1; 7 bases agree with TRBD2. V gave up 3 bases and J gave up 15 bases; unmatched junction bases: 6. CDR3 size: 11 residues. Germline loops: CDR1 SGHNT, CDR2 YYREEE (reference sequence). CDR3 region: CASSSGLERFF. The CDR3 nucleotides are TGTGCCAGCAGCTCCGGACTAGAACGGTTCTTC. Full variable domain (remainder filled in from reference TRBV5-4 and TRBJ2-1): ETGVTQSPTHLIKTRGQQVTLRCSSQSGHNTVSWYQQALGQGPQFIFQYYREEENGRGNFPPRFSGLQFPNYSSELNVNALELDDSALYLCASSSGLERFFGPGTRLTVL.

This clonotype has a count of ten or more. J is TRBJ2-7 and V is TRBV20-1, with TRBD1 as a possible D gene (6 bases). Germline CDR1 DFQATT, CDR2 SNEGSKA (reference sequence). V lost 6 bases to trimming and J lost 6 bases, with 18 bases between them. The CDR3 loop spans 13 amino acids. The CDR3 DNA is TGCAGTGCCTTTAGCCCCAGGGGCGGCGAGCAGTACTTC. Its protein product is CSAFSPRGGEQYF.

This clonotype was seen many times. This chain connects TRBV5-6 to TRBJ1-3, with 7 bases identical to TRBD1. Per germline, CDR1 SGHDT and CDR2 YYEEEE. This CDR3 is 14 amino acids long. Trimming cost V 1 base and J 4 bases; bases outside gene matches: 2. CDR3 coding DNA: TGTGCCAGCAGCTTGAGACAGGGAGGAAACACCATATATTTT. Translated: CASSLRQGGNTIYF. Full variable domain (rest looked up from reference TRBV5-6 and TRBJ1-3): DAGVTQSPTHLIKTRGQQVTLRCSPKSGHDTVSWYQQALGQGPQFIFQYYEEEERQRGNFPDRFSGHQFPNYSSELNVNALLLGDSALYLCASSLRQGGNTIYFGEGSWLTVV.

This clonotype appeared a few times. The J gene is TRBJ2-2, the V gene TRBV5-4, with D possibly being TRBD1 or TRBD2 (5 bases each). Germline-derived CDR1 and CDR2 are SGHNT and YYREEE (reference sequence). The germline V and J ends were trimmed by 0 bases and 6 bases, with 9 bases remaining between them. The CDR3 is 14 residues long. CDR3 sequence reads: CASSLGRGAGELFF. The CDR3 DNA is TGTGCCAGCAGCTTGGGTCGAGGGGCCGGGGAGCTGTTTTTT.

This clonotype was observed many times. The V and J genes are TRBV6-5 and TRBJ2-1; 9 bases are a match to TRBD2. Germline CDR1 MNHEY, CDR2 SVGAGI. The CDR3 is made up of 16 amino acids. The V gene end was trimmed by 4 bases and the J gene end by 4 bases; junction bases not matched to a gene: 8. The CDR3: CASSSRGGGVYNEQFF. CDR3 DNA sequence: TGTGCCAGCAGTTCTCGCGGGGGGGGAGTATACAATGAGCAGTTCTTC.

This clonotype was recorded at least ten times. The CDR3 sequence is CASSSGPYEQYF. The CDR3 nucleotides read TGTGCCAGCAGCTCAGGGCCCTACGAGCAGTACTTC. The chain carries TRBV7-8 and TRBJ2-7; maybe TRBD1 (5 bases). CDR3 length: 12 residues. Germline values: CDR1 SGHVS, CDR2 FQNEAQ. V was shortened by 4 bases and J by 2 bases, with 6 bases between the two germline ends.

This clonotype was seen at least ten times. The rearrangement links TRBV5-6 to TRBJ1-2, with D hard to call. The CDR3 is 12 residues long. Trimming left V 0 bases short and J 7 bases short, with 7 bases between. Per germline, CDR1 SGHDT and CDR2 YYEEEE. The CDR3 spells CASSLGKGGYTF. As DNA, the CDR3 is TGTGCCAGCAGCTTGGGTAAGGGTGGCTACACCTTC.

V and J are TRBV20-1 and TRBJ2-3, with 8 positions matching TRBD2. Per the germline V gene, CDR1 is DFQATT and CDR2 is SNEGSKA (reference sequence). The CDR3 runs to 19 residues. The J segment lost 2 bases and the V segment lost 0 bases, leaving 16 bases of the junction unmatched. DNA for the CDR3: TGCAGTGCTAGAGATAGTTGGGGAGAACTAGCGGAATACACAGATACGCAGTATTTT. As protein: CSARDSWGELAEYTDTQYF.

This chain links TRBV29-1 with TRBJ2-5; D might be TRBD2 (6 bases). Germline lookup yields CDR1 SQVTM and CDR2 ANQGSEA. The CDR3 loop spans 15 amino acids. Trimming shortened V by 7 bases and J by 2 bases, and 20 bases separated the two germline ends. This chain's CDR3 is CSALTGTSQQETQYF. The CDR3 DNA is TGCAGCGCCCTTACCGGGACTTCTCAGCAAGAGACCCAGTACTTC.

Ten or more counts support this clonotype. The chain recombines TRBV5-1 with TRBJ2-3, with TRBD1 matching 8 bases. Germline V CDR1 and CDR2: SGHRS, YFSETQ. The CDR3 runs to 15 residues. The J segment lost 1 base and the V segment lost 2 bases, leaving 3 bases of the junction unmatched. CDR3 in DNA: TGCGCCAGCAGCTTCAGGGACAGGCGCACAGATACGCAGTATTTT. It encodes CASSFRDRRTDTQYF.

This clonotype was counted many times. V and J are TRBV5-1 and TRBJ2-5, with D maybe TRBD2 (6 bases). The length of the CDR3 is 13 residues. In germline, CDR1 is SGHRS, CDR2 YFSETQ. The ends were cut back, 4 bases at V and 3 bases at J, with 10 bases in the middle. The CDR3 DNA follows: TGCGCCAGCAGCCGGGACTTCAAAGAGACCCAGTACTTC. Protein product: CASSRDFKETQYF.

This clonotype was picked up many times. This chain links TRBV19 with TRBJ1-6; D gene ambiguous. Between the trimmed V and J ends, which lost 10 bases and 4 bases, there was a span of 11 bases. Germline values: CDR1 LNHDA, CDR2 SQIVND (reference sequence). This CDR3 is 13 amino acids long. The CDR3 sequence: CATSGFYNSPLHF. CDR3 nucleotides: TGTGCCACCTCAGGATTTTATAATTCACCCCTCCACTTT.

This clonotype showed up many times. The chain combines TRBV2 with TRBJ2-2, with no clear D. The V gene's germline CDR1 is SNHLY and CDR2 FYNNEI. The CDR3 consists of 14 residues. Between the trimmed V and J ends, which lost 5 bases and 5 bases, there was a span of 12 bases. CDR3 residues: CASSLRHPTGELFF. In DNA, the CDR3 is TGTGCCAGCAGTCTAAGACACCCTACCGGGGAGCTGTTTTTT.

There are a few counts of this clonotype. V gene TRBV29-1 combines with J gene TRBJ1-1; 8 nucleotides agree with TRBD1. Per germline, CDR1 SQVTM and CDR2 ANQGSEA. Trimming at V came to 4 bases and at J to 1 base, leaving 5 bases not matched to a gene. The CDR3 sequence is 14 residues long. Written as DNA, the CDR3 is TGCAGCGTTGTGCGACAGGGGAAGAACACTGAAGCTTTCTTT. Its protein product is CSVVRQGKNTEAFF.

This clonotype has only a few counts. This CDR3 reads CAISDGGMNTEAFF. In nucleotides, the CDR3 is TGTGCCATCAGTGATGGGGGGATGAACACTGAAGCTTTCTTT. The rearrangement uses TRBV10-3 and TRBJ1-1, with D tentatively TRBD1 (5 bases). Per germline, CDR1 ENHRY and CDR2 SYGVKD. This CDR3 has 14 residues. V lost 3 bases and J lost 0, with 8 bases in between.